Below, 19 T cell receptor beta chains from the same sample are listed, as sequenced in a study of CD4 T cells in relation to SARS-CoV-2 and coronaviruses. Method: immunoSEQ multiplex PCR; TCRdb's copy keeps in-frame clones and lacks some. The table lists around 25,000 clones, just under 75% of them singletons, with about a fifth in the top ten. These TCRs' antigens remain unknown. Before the COVID-19 pandemic, during about 2010-2018, CD4+ T cells were taken from unexposed donors. After ten to eleven days of culture, CD4+ T cells were isolated. Sequencing input: CD4+ T cells from PBMCs, cultured in vitro. These receptors came from a human donor in good health.

This sequence joins TRBV2 and TRBJ2-5; 8 bases fit TRBD1. CDR1 SNHLY and CDR2 FYNNEI come from the germline V gene. The J segment lost 5 bases and the V segment lost 3 bases, leaving 5 bases of the junction unmatched. CDR3 size: 14 residues. The CDR3 spells CASSDGQGEETQYF. For the CDR3, the DNA is TGTGCCAGCAGTGATGGACAGGGCGAGGAGACCCAGTACTTC.

This chain links TRBV18 with TRBJ1-1, with D maybe TRBD1 (5 bases). The length of the CDR3 is 15 residues. The germline gives CDR1 KGHSH, CDR2 LQKENI. The V gene lost 3 bases and the J gene lost 5 bases, with 16 bases spanning the gap. The CDR3 is CASSPGLPEGTEAFF. CDR3 sequence (DNA): TGTGCCAGCTCACCGGGACTTCCGGAGGGAACTGAAGCTTTCTTT.

The chain employs TRBV5-1 and TRBJ2-7; D gene unclear. The V gene's germline CDR1 is SGHRS and CDR2 YFSETQ. The CDR3 is made up of 14 amino acids. V was clipped by 0 bases and J by 2 bases, with 9 bases between them. CDR3 sequence: CASSLDGNTYEQYF. CDR3 DNA sequence: TGCGCCAGCAGCTTGGATGGCAACACCTACGAGCAGTACTTC.

The rearrangement links TRBV19 to TRBJ2-1, with D maybe TRBD2 (6 bases). Between the trimmed V and J ends, which lost 4 bases and 2 bases, there was a span of 15 bases. From germline, CDR1 is LNHDA and CDR2 SQIVND (reference sequence). This CDR3 has 16 residues. DNA of the CDR3: TGTGCCAGTAGTAGGGACTTAGTACGCCCCTACAATGAGCAGTTCTTC. Translated: CASSRDLVRPYNEQFF.

V gene TRBV5-5 combines with J gene TRBJ2-7, with D perhaps TRBD1 (5 bases). This CDR3 region has 15 residues. CDR1 SGHKS and CDR2 YYEKEE come from the germline V gene (reference sequence). V was shortened by 4 bases and J by 5 bases, with 19 bases between the two germline ends. The CDR3 here is CASSGQGKLLDEQYF. DNA of the CDR3: TGTGCCAGCAGCGGCCAGGGTAAACTCCTGGACGAGCAGTACTTC.

The chain employs TRBV5-1 and TRBJ1-1; D perhaps matches TRBD1 (6 bases). Germline V gene data show CDR1 as SGHRS and CDR2 as YFSETQ. The V end lost 0 bases, the J end lost 4 bases, and 10 bases lay between the germline ends. The CDR3 sequence is 14 residues long. The chain's CDR3 is CASSLGQEGTEAFF. The CDR3, as DNA: TGCGCCAGCAGCTTGGGACAGGAGGGCACTGAAGCTTTCTTT.

The CDR3 reads CASSFRPNQPQHF. As DNA, the CDR3 is TGTGCCAGCAGTTTTAGGCCGAATCAGCCCCAGCATTTT. The gene calls are TRBV27 and TRBJ1-5; the D is unclear. CDR1 and CDR2 (germline): MNHEY, SMNVEV (reference sequence). CDR3 size: 13 residues. Between the trimmed V and J ends, which lost 3 bases and 4 bases, there was a span of 7 bases.

This clone was observed a few times. One junction end disagrees with the germline gene, perhaps due to a read error. The chain has TRBV4-1 and TRBJ1-1; no definite D call. Germline assignment: CDR1 MGHRA and CDR2 YSYEKL. CDR3 length equals 19 residues. The CDR3 region is CASTQLPWRVGNLNTEAFF. DNA of the CDR3: TGCGCCAGCACCCAACTTCCGTGGAGGGTTGGGAACTTAAACACTGAAGCTTTCTTT.

This chain joins TRBV7-9 and TRBJ2-5, with D unclear. The V end lost 1 base, the J end lost 4 bases, and 13 bases lay between the germline ends. This CDR3 is 15 amino acids long. The germline CDR1 and CDR2 sequences are SEHNR and FQNEAQ (reference sequence). The CDR3 DNA follows: TGTGCCAGCAGCTTAGTGGGCTCTTGGGGAGAGACCCAGTACTTC. It codes for CASSLVGSWGETQYF.

This clone has more than one count but fewer than ten. The chain has TRBV7-9 and TRBJ2-1, with D hard to call. Germline V gene lookup returns CDR1 SEHNR and CDR2 FQNEAQ (reference sequence). V was shortened by 2 bases and J by 2 bases, with 7 bases between the two germline ends. The CDR3 covers 14 residues. DNA of the CDR3: TGTGCCAGCAGCTTACAGTCCCCCTACAATGAGCAGTTCTTC. Residues: CASSLQSPYNEQFF.

The chain has TRBV3-1 (or the pseudogene TRBV3-2) and TRBJ1-5; D is possibly TRBD1 (5 bases). Germline-derived CDR1 and CDR2 are LGHDT and YNNKEL (reference sequence). The V end lost 1 base, the J end lost 5 bases, and 9 bases lay between the germline ends. The CDR3 is 14 amino acids. CDR3 sequence reads: CASSQGQGYQPQHF. CDR3 bases: TGTGCCAGCAGCCAAGGGCAGGGATATCAGCCCCAGCATTTT.

This clone was recorded once. The chain carries TRBV2 and TRBJ2-3, with 7 positions matching TRBD1. CDR1 and CDR2 from the germline V gene are SNHLY and FYNNEI. Trimming took 6 bases from V and 5 from J; bases not matched to a gene: 11. This CDR3 has 15 amino acids. The CDR3 DNA reads as TGTGCCAGCAGAGCCGGGACAGACGGCGGAGATACGCAGTATTTT. It encodes CASRAGTDGGDTQYF.

V and J are TRBV9 and TRBJ2-1, with TRBD2 matching 8 bases. There are 15 residues in the CDR3. Losses at the gene ends were 2 bases for V and 3 bases for J; bases not matched to a gene: 4. Germline CDR1 and CDR2: SGDLS and YYNGEE. The CDR3 loop is CASSVTGTSYNEQFF. DNA for the CDR3: TGTGCCAGCAGCGTTACCGGGACTAGCTACAATGAGCAGTTCTTC.

This chain uses TRBV18 with TRBJ1-1; 8 nucleotides match TRBD1. The CDR3 loop spans 13 amino acids. Germline trimming cut 9 bases from V and 3 bases from J; bases unmatched to any gene: 6. Germline V gene data show CDR1 as KGHSH and CDR2 as LQKENI. DNA of the CDR3: TGTGCCAGTTCCGGGACAGGATACACTGAAGCTTTCTTT. It translates to CASSGTGYTEAFF.

V and J are TRBV3-1 (or the pseudogene TRBV3-2) and TRBJ2-5, with 10 positions matching TRBD2. V was clipped by 6 bases and J by 5 bases; unmatched bases: 9. The CDR3 has 15 amino acids. The germline CDR1 and CDR2 sequences are LGHDT and YNNKEL (reference sequence). The CDR3: CASRAIAGGGETQYF. The DNA of the CDR3 is TGTGCCAGCAGGGCGATAGCGGGAGGAGGGGAGACCCAGTACTTC.

Regarding this clone: Other DNA sequences from this sample encode an identical CDR3 as well. This chain connects TRBV9 to TRBJ1-1; D remains ambiguous. Trimming took 2 bases from V and 0 from J, leaving 8 bases between them. The CDR3 has 14 amino acids. CDR1 is SGDLS, CDR2 YYNGEE, per germline. CDR3 sequence: CASSVESMNTEAFF. In DNA, the CDR3 is TGTGCCAGCAGCGTTGAGTCTATGAACACTGAAGCTTTCTTT.

This clone was observed a single time. The gene calls are TRBV5-1 and TRBJ1-3; a weak D match, TRBD1 (6 bases). CDR1 is SGHRS, CDR2 YFSETQ, per germline. Trimming removed 4 bases at V and 2 bases at J, with 22 bases between. The CDR3 is 18 residues long. The CDR3 here is CASSPGRGGISTGNTIYF. As DNA, the CDR3 is TGCGCCAGCAGCCCTGGTAGGGGGGGAATCAGTACTGGAAACACCATATATTTT.

The chain employs TRBV5-1 and TRBJ2-2, with 13 nucleotides matching TRBD2. Germline V gives CDR1 SGHRS, CDR2 YFSETQ. Trimming took 3 bases from V and 6 from J; bases not matched to a gene: 5. The CDR3 length is 16 residues. Here the CDR3 DNA reads TGCGCCAGCAGCTATCCGGGACTAGCGGGATCCGGGGAGCTGTTTTTT. It encodes CASSYPGLAGSGELFF.

This clone occurred a few times. The chain uses TRBV7-8 and TRBJ1-1; D perhaps matches TRBD1 (5 bases). V was clipped by 4 bases and J by 1 base, with 7 bases between them. CDR3 size: 13 residues. CDR1 SGHVS and CDR2 FQNEAQ come from the germline V gene. The DNA of the CDR3 is TGTGCCAGCAGCTCCGGGGGGAACACTGAAGCTTTCTTT. Its translation is CASSSGGNTEAFF.